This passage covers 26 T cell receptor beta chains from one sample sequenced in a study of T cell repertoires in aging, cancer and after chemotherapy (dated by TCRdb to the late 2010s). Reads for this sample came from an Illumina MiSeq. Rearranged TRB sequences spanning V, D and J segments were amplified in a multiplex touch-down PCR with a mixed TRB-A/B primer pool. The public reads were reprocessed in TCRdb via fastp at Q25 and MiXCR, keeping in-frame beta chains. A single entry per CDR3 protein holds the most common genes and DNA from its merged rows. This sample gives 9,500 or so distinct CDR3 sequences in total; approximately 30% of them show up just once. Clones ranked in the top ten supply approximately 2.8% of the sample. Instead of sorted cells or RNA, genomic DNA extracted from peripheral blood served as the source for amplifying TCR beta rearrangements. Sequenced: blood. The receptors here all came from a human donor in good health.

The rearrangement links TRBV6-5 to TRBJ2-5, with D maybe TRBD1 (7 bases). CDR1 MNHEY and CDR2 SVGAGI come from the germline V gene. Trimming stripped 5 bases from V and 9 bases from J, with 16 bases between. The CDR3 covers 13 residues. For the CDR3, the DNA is TGTGCCAGCAGTGGGACAGACCCGGGGGCCCAGTACTTC. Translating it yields CASSGTDPGAQYF.

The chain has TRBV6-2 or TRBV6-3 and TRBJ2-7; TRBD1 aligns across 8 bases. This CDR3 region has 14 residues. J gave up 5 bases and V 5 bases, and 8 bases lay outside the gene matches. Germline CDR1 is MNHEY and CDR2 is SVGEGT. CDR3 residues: CASSPGQEVHEQYF. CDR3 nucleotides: TGTGCCAGCAGTCCGGGACAGGAGGTCCACGAGCAGTACTTC.

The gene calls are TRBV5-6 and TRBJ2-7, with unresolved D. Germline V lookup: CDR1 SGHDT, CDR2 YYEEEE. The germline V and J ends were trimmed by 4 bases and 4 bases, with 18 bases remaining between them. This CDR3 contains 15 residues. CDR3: CASSTQVTPPYEQYF. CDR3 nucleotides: TGTGCCAGCAGCACCCAGGTCACCCCCCCTTACGAGCAGTACTTC.

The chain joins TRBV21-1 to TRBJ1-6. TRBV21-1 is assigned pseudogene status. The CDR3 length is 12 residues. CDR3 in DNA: TGTGCCAGCAGACTCAGACCTTCACCCCTCCACTTT. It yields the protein CASRLRPSPLHF.

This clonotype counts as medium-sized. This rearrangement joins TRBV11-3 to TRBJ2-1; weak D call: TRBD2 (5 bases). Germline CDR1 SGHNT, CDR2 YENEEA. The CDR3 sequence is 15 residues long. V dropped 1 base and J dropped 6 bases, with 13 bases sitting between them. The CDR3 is CASSLAGSGGNEQFF. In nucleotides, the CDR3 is TGTGCCAGCAGCTTAGCGGGGTCCGGCGGCAATGAGCAGTTCTTC.

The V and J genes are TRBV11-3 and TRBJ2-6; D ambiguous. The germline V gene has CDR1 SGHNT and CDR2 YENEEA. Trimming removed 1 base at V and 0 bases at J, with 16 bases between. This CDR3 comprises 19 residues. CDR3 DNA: TGTGCCAGCAGCTTAGCTGGGGTGGCGGCAAGCTCTGGGGCCAACGTCCTGACTTTC. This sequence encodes CASSLAGVAASSGANVLTF.

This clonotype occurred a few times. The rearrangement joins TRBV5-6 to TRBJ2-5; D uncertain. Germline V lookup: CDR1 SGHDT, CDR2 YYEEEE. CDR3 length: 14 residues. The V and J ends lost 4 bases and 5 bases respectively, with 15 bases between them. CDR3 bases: TGTGCCAGCAGCCCCGGGTCCGTTTGGGAGACCCAGTACTTC. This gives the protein CASSPGSVWETQYF.

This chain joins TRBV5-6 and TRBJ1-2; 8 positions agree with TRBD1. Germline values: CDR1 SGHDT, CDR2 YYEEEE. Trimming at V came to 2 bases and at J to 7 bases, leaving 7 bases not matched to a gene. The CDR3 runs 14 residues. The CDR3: CASSFSRGRSGYTF. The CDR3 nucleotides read TGTGCCAGCAGCTTCAGCAGGGGGCGAAGTGGCTACACCTTC.

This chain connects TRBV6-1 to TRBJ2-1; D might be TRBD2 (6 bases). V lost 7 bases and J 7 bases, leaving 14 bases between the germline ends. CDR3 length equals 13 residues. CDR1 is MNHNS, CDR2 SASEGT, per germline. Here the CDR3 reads CASTALRGNEQFF. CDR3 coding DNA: TGTGCCAGCACCGCCCTGCGGGGAAATGAGCAGTTCTTC.

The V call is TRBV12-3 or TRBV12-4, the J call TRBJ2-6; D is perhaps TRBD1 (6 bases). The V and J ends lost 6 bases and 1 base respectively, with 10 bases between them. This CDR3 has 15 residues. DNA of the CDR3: TGTGCCAGCAGAACCCAGGGGTCTGGGGCCAACGTCCTGACTTTC. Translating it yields CASRTQGSGANVLTF.

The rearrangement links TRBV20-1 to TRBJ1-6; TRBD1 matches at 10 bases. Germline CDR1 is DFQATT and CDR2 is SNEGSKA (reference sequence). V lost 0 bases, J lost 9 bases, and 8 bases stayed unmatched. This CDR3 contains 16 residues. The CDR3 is CSAREIRQGASSPLHF. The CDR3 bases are TGCAGTGCTAGAGAGATACGACAGGGGGCTTCTTCACCCCTCCACTTT.

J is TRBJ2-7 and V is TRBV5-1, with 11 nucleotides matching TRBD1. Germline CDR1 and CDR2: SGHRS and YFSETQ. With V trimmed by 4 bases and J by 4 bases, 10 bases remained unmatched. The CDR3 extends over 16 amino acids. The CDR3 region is CASSPRAGQGAYEQYF. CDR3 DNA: TGCGCCAGCAGCCCTCGGGCAGGACAGGGGGCTTACGAGCAGTACTTC.

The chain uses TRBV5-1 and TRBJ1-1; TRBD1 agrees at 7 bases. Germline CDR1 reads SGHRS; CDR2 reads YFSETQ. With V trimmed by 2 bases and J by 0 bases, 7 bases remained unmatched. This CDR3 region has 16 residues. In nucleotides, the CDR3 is TGCGCCAGCAGCTTAGGGGGACAGAAAATGAACACTGAAGCTTTCTTT. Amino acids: CASSLGGQKMNTEAFF.

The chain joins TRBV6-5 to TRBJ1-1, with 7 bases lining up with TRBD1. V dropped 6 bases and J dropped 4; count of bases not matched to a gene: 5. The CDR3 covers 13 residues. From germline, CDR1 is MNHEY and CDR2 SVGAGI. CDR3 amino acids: CASRPTGTTEAFF. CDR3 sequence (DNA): TGTGCCAGCAGACCGACAGGGACCACTGAAGCTTTCTTT.

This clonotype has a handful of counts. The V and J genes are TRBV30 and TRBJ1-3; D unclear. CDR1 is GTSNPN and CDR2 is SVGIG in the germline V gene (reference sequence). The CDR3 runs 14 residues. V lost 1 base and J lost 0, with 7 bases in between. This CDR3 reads CAWSDGASGNTIYF. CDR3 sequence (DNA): TGTGCCTGGAGTGACGGAGCCTCTGGAAACACCATATATTTT.

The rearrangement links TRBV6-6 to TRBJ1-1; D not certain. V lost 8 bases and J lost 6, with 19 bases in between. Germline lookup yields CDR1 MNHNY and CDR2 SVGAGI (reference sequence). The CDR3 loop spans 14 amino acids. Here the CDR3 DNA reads TGTGCCAGCTCCCCGGAGCAGTTAGTCCCTGAAGCTTTCTTT. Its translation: CASSPEQLVPEAFF.

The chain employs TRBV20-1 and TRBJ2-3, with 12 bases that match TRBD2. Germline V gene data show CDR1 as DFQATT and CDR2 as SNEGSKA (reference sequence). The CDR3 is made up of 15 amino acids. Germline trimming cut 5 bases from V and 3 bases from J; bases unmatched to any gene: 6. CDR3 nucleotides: TGCAGTGCTCGACGACTAGCGGGAGTGACAGATACGCAGTATTTT. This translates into CSARRLAGVTDTQYF.

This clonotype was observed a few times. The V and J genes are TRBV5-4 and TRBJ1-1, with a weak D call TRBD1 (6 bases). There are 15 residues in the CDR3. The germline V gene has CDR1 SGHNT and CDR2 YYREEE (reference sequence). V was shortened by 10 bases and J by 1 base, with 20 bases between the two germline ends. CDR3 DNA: TGTGCCGCAACTCGCGGGGGCTTGGAGAACACTGAAGCTTTCTTT. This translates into CAATRGGLENTEAFF.

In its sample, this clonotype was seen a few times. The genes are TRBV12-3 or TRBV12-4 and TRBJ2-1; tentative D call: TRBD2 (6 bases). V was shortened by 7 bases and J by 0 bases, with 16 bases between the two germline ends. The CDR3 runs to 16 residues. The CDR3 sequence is CASIQGGTDSYNEQFF. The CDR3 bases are TGTGCCAGCATCCAAGGCGGGACTGACTCCTACAATGAGCAGTTCTTC.

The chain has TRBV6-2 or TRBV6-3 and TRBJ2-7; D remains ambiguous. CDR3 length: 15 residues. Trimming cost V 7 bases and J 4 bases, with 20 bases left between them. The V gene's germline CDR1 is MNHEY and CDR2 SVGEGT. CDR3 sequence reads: CASTVRWSALYEQYF. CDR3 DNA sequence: TGTGCCAGCACCGTGCGATGGAGCGCCCTTTACGAGCAGTACTTC.

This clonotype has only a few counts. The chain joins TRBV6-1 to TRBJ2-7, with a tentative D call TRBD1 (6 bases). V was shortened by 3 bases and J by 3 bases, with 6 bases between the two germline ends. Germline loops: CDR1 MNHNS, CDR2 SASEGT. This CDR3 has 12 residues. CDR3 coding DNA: TGTGCCAGCAGTGACAGGGGCTACGAGCAGTACTTC. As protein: CASSDRGYEQYF.

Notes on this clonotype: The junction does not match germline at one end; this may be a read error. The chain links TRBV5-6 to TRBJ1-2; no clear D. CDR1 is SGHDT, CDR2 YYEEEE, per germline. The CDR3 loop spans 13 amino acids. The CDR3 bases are TGCGCCAGCAGCCAAGATGCAGGATCTGGCTACACCTTC. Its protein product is CASSQDAGSGYTF.

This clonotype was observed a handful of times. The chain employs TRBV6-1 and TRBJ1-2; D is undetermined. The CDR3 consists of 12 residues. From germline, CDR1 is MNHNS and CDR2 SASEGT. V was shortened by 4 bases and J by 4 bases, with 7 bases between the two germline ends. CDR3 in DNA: TGTGCCAGCAGTGTCGGGGTCTATGGCTACACCTTC. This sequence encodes CASSVGVYGYTF.

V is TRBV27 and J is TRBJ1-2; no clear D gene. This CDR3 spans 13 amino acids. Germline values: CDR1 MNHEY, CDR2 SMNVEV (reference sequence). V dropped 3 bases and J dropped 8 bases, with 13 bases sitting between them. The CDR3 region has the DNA TGTGCCAGCAGTTTGGGAAGGGCGGGCGGCTACACCTTC. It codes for CASSLGRAGGYTF.

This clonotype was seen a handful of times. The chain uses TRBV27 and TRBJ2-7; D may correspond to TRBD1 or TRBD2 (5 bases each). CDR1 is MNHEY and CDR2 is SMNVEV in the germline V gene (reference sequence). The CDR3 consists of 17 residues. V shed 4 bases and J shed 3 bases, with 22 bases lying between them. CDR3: CASSSDPWGRKGYEQYF. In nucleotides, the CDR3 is TGTGCCAGCAGTTCGGATCCCTGGGGGAGAAAAGGCTACGAGCAGTACTTC.

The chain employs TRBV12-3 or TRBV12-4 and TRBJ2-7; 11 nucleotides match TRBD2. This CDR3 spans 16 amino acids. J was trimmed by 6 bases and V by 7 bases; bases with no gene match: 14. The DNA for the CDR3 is TGTGCCAGCACTATCTCGAGTAGCGGGGGGGCCGGCGAGCAGTACTTC. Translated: CASTISSSGGAGEQYF.